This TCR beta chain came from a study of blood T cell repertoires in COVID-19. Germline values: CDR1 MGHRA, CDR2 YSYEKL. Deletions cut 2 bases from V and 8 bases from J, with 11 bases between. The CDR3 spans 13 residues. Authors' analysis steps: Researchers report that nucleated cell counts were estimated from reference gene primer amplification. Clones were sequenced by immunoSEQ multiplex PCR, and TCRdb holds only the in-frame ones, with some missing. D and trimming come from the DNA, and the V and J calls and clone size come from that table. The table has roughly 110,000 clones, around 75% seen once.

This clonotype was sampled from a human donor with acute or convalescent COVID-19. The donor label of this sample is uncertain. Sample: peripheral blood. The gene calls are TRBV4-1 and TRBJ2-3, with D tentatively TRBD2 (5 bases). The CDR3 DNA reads TGCGCCAGCAGCCAAAAGGGAGATGGTACGCAGTATTTT. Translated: CASSQKGDGTQYF.